This entry lists 32 T cell receptor beta chains sequenced from one sample in a study of blood T cells in healthy people across ages. A J-beta primer mix and a sample-barcoded 5' primer were used in a second PCR of roughly 7 to 12 cycles. TCRdb processed the 5' RACE reads anew with MiXCR; each CDR3 protein has one entry. The sample includes about 640,000 distinct CDR3 sequences, roughly 30% of them seen just once. Material for sequencing was blood. The receptors here all came from a woman aged 80 or over in good health.

Turning to this clonotype: With a much larger clone just one base away, this may be a read error. The chain carries TRBV10-3 and TRBJ2-3; D is undetermined. V dropped 2 bases and J dropped 10 bases, with 7 bases sitting between them. CDR3 length: 11 amino acids. CDR1 ENHRY and CDR2 SYGVKD come from the germline V gene. The CDR3 nucleotides are TGTGCCATCAGTGAGACCGATGCGCAGTATTTT. It yields the protein CAISETDAQYF.

The chain uses TRBV24-1 and TRBJ2-5; TRBD2 matches at 12 bases. The length of the CDR3 is 19 residues. The germline V gene encodes CDR1 KGHDR and CDR2 SFDVKD. With V trimmed by 3 bases and J by 0 bases, 10 bases remained unmatched. The CDR3, as DNA: TGTGCCACCAGTGATCCGCGGGCTAGCGGGGGGGGGTACCAAGAGACCCAGTACTTC. It yields the protein CATSDPRASGGGYQETQYF.

This clonotype was detected a few times. A much larger clone differs from this one at a single base, so this may be a read error. V gene TRBV6-6 combines with J gene TRBJ2-1; possibly TRBD1 or TRBD2 for D (6 bases each). Germline CDR1 MNHNY, CDR2 SVGAGI (reference sequence). The V and J ends lost 2 bases and 13 bases respectively, with 21 bases between them. The CDR3 runs 15 residues. The CDR3 is CASSYPGADKETQFF. In nucleotides, the CDR3 is TGTGCCAGCAGTTACCCGGGGGCGGATAAGGAGACCCAGTTCTTC.

In this sample, this clonotype turned up many times. The chain links TRBV7-3 to TRBJ2-3; 14 positions agree with TRBD2. CDR1 and CDR2 from the germline V gene are SGHTA and FQGTGA. The junction had 5 bases not matched to a gene; V was cut back by 4 bases and J by 5 bases. The CDR3 consists of 16 residues. CDR3 region: CASSSTSGGAGDTQYF. Here the CDR3 DNA reads TGTGCCAGCAGCTCGACTAGCGGGGGGGCTGGAGATACGCAGTATTTT.

The genes are TRBV2 and TRBJ2-2, with 12 positions matching TRBD1. V gave up 6 bases and J gave up 8 bases; unmatched junction bases: 10. Per the germline V gene, CDR1 is SNHLY and CDR2 is FYNNEI. The CDR3 extends over 16 amino acids. CDR3 in amino acids: CASSPPGQGAMGELFF. CDR3 DNA sequence: TGTGCCAGCAGCCCGCCGGGACAGGGGGCAATGGGGGAGCTGTTTTTT.

This clonotype has at least ten counts. The J gene is TRBJ2-4, the V gene TRBV9; D gene unclear. The CDR3 sequence is 14 residues long. The germline V gene encodes CDR1 SGDLS and CDR2 YYNGEE. Trimming shortened V by 6 bases and J by 6 bases, and 16 bases separated the two germline ends. Written as DNA, the CDR3 is TGTGCCAGCACCCTAACCGGTGATGGAAACATTCAGTACTTC. This codes for CASTLTGDGNIQYF.

This clonotype was observed at least ten times. This rearrangement joins TRBV10-3 to TRBJ1-1; D is perhaps TRBD1 (5 bases). The CDR3 length is 14 residues. Trimming stripped 0 bases from V and 4 bases from J, with 9 bases between. The V gene's germline CDR1 is ENHRY and CDR2 SYGVKD. CDR3 in amino acids: CAISESGGGTEAFF. In nucleotides, the CDR3 is TGTGCCATCAGTGAGTCGGGGGGAGGCACTGAAGCTTTCTTT.

To note about this clonotype: A read error may account for a junction end that differs from germline. The chain carries TRBV5-1 and TRBJ1-2; TRBD1 matches 9 bases. The CDR3 consists of 16 residues. CDR1 and CDR2 from the germline V gene are SGHRS and YFSETQ. CDR3 nucleotide sequence: TGCACCAGCAGCCTGGCCACAGGGGGCGCGTTCTATGGCTACACCTTC. This translates into CTSSLATGGAFYGYTF.

The sample holds many counts of this clonotype. V gene TRBV20-1 combines with J gene TRBJ2-1; 8 nucleotides match TRBD2. V shed 5 bases, J shed 4 bases, and the junction held 13 bases outside the gene matches. Germline CDR1 and CDR2: DFQATT and SNEGSKA (reference sequence). The CDR3 runs to 16 residues. The CDR3, as DNA: TGCAGTGCTTCGGATGCGGGGGGCCTCAAGTACAATGAGCAGTTCTTC. This encodes CSASDAGGLKYNEQFF.

In the case of this clonotype: A much larger clone lies one base from this, so it may be a read error. The DNA of the CDR3 is TGTGCCAGCAGTTATATGAGCGGCGAGCAGTACTTC. Its protein is CASSYMSGEQYF. The chain links TRBV6-2 or TRBV6-3 to TRBJ2-7, with TRBD2 as a possible D gene (5 bases). The CDR3 runs 12 residues. Germline CDR1 MNHEY, CDR2 SVGEGT. The germline V and J ends were trimmed by 3 bases and 6 bases, with 9 bases remaining between them.

In its sample, this clonotype was seen a few times. V and J are TRBV19 and TRBJ2-5; D may be TRBD2 (5 bases). The germline gives CDR1 LNHDA, CDR2 SQIVND (reference sequence). Trimming removed 3 bases at V and 5 bases at J, with 16 bases between. CDR3 length: 15 amino acids. CDR3 nucleotides: TGTGCCAGTAGTATCCCTTCGGGAAGTATGGAGACCCAGTACTTC. It translates to CASSIPSGSMETQYF.

This clonotype was counted many times. The V gene is TRBV3-1, the J gene TRBJ2-6; 8 positions agree with TRBD1. Germline CDR1 is LGHDT and CDR2 is YNNKEL (reference sequence). The length of the CDR3 is 17 residues. Trimming took 2 bases from V and 2 from J; bases not matched to a gene: 5. CDR3 DNA: TGTGCCAGCAGCCAACAGGGGGCTATAACTGGGGCCAACGTCCTGACTTTC. It codes for CASSQQGAITGANVLTF. Full variable domain (missing parts from reference TRBV3-1 and TRBJ2-6): DTAVSQTPKYLVTQMGNDKSIKCEQNLGHDTMYWYKQDSKKFLKIMFSYNNKELIINETVPNRFSPKSPDKAHLNLHINSLELGDSAVYFCASSQQGAITGANVLTFGAGSRLTVL.

This clonotype was detected ten times or more. A read error is possible here, since a much larger clone lies one base away. This sequence joins TRBV25-1 and TRBJ1-6, with 8 bases lining up with TRBD1. The CDR3 covers 14 residues. Germline V gives CDR1 MGHDK, CDR2 SYGVNS. In nucleotides, the CDR3 is TGTGCCAGCAGTGGACAGGGGAATAATTCACCCCCCCACTTT. This codes for CASSGQGNNSPPHF.

In its sample, this clonotype was seen a few times. The chain has TRBV5-1 and TRBJ2-7; D not certain. Trimming took off 0 bases at V and 6 bases at J, with 16 bases between the two ends. The germline V gene encodes CDR1 SGHRS and CDR2 YFSETQ. The CDR3 sequence is 15 residues long. DNA of the CDR3: TGCGCCAGCAGCTTGGATGGAGTAGCCGACTTCGAGCAGTACTTC. It codes for CASSLDGVADFEQYF.

This clonotype came up many times. The rearrangement links TRBV3-1 to TRBJ2-1; 13 bases agree with TRBD2. From germline, CDR1 is LGHDT and CDR2 YNNKEL (reference sequence). V trimming: 4 bases; J trimming: 5 bases; junction bases outside the gene matches: 8. This CDR3 is 17 amino acids long. The CDR3 bases are TGTGCCAGCAGCCTTGTGACCGGGACTAGCGGGAACAATGAGCAGTTCTTC. It specifies CASSLVTGTSGNNEQFF.

As to this clonotype: One end of the junction fails to match germline, which may point to a read error. The gene calls are TRBV12-3 or TRBV12-4 and TRBJ2-7; D call uncertain. CDR3 length equals 11 residues. CDR3 in amino acids: CASSNGHEQYF. Written as DNA, the CDR3 is TGTGCTAGCAGTAATGGCCACGAGCAGTACTTC.

Ten or more counts support this clonotype. This sequence joins TRBV20-1 and TRBJ2-3; D may be TRBD2 (5 bases). The CDR3 covers 14 residues. Trimming shortened V by 3 bases and J by 0 bases, and 10 bases separated the two germline ends. CDR1 DFQATT and CDR2 SNEGSKA come from the germline V gene (reference sequence). CDR3 sequence (DNA): TGCAGTGCTAGCGACGGGATCAGCACAGATACGCAGTATTTT. As protein: CSASDGISTDTQYF.

In its sample, this clonotype was seen many times. V gene TRBV7-8 combines with J gene TRBJ2-3, with D maybe TRBD1 (5 bases). V lost 4 bases to trimming and J lost 5 bases, with 7 bases between them. The CDR3 extends over 12 amino acids. Germline CDR1 and CDR2: SGHVS and FQNEAQ. The CDR3 is CASSSRGDTQYF. The CDR3 nucleotides are TGTGCCAGCAGCTCTAGGGGAGATACGCAGTATTTT.

In its sample, this clonotype was seen many times. The CDR3 DNA follows: TGTGCCAGCAGCTCTCCCGGACAGGGCTACGAGCAGTACTTC. It codes for CASSSPGQGYEQYF. The rearrangement links TRBV11-2 to TRBJ2-7, with TRBD1 matching 8 bases. CDR1 SGHAT and CDR2 FQNNGV come from the germline V gene. The CDR3 length is 14 residues. With V trimmed by 4 bases and J by 3 bases, 5 bases remained unmatched.

This clonotype was detected ten times or more. The genes are TRBV3-1 and TRBJ2-7; TRBD1 matches at 12 bases. V trimming: 6 bases; J trimming: 2 bases; junction bases outside the gene matches: 5. The CDR3 runs to 15 residues. Germline-derived CDR1 and CDR2 are LGHDT and YNNKEL (reference sequence). CDR3: CASSRDRGPPYEQYF. In nucleotides, the CDR3 is TGTGCCAGCAGTCGGGACAGGGGGCCTCCCTACGAGCAGTACTTC.

This clonotype was picked up one time. It may be a read error: a sequence one base away is much more abundant. The chain joins TRBV4-2 to TRBJ1-6; D uncertain. Germline assignment: CDR1 LGHNA and CDR2 YNFKEQ. V was pared by 1 base and J by 8 bases, with 12 bases between. This CDR3 spans 15 amino acids. CDR3 nucleotide sequence: TGTGCCAGCAGCCAAGCGGCAGAGCCGGATTCACCCCTCCACTTT. It codes for CASSQAAEPDSPLHF.

Ten or more counts support this clonotype. This rearrangement joins TRBV7-6 to TRBJ2-7, with D tentatively TRBD1 (6 bases). The germline gives CDR1 SGHVS, CDR2 FNYEAQ. This CDR3 has 15 residues. V was trimmed by 1 base and J by 3 bases, leaving 13 bases between them. CDR3 nucleotide sequence: TGTGCCAGCAGCTTAGACGCAGGGGCCGGCTACGAGCAGTACTTC. It is translated as CASSLDAGAGYEQYF.

Comment on this clonotype: Just one base apart from a much larger clone, this may be a read error. The chain carries TRBV12-3 or TRBV12-4 and TRBJ1-2, with D unclear. The CDR3 contains 13 residues. CDR3 residues: CASSFTRSYGYIF. The CDR3 DNA is TGTGCCAGCAGTTTTACCCGGAGCTATGGCTACATCTTC.

Many counts were recorded for this clonotype. One base away lies a much larger clone, so this may be a sequencing read error. The chain combines TRBV12-3 or TRBV12-4 with TRBJ1-2, with D tentatively TRBD1 (6 bases). The V end was cut by 4 bases, the J end by 4 bases, with 13 bases between. The CDR3 is 14 residues long. CDR3 sequence reads: CASSWGAHSYGYTF. The CDR3 DNA sequence: TGTGCCAGCAGTTGGGGGGCCCACAGCTATGGCTACACCTTC.

This clonotype was seen at least ten times. CDR3 protein: CASSWELAGEQFF. The CDR3 bases are TGTGCCAGCAGTTGGGAGTTGGCGGGCGAGCAGTTCTTC. V usage is TRBV6-5 and J usage is TRBJ2-1, with a weak D call TRBD2 (5 bases). Germline V gives CDR1 MNHEY, CDR2 SVGAGI. The V end was cut by 4 bases, the J end by 10 bases, with 14 bases between. The CDR3 has 13 residues.

This clonotype occurred many times. The chain employs TRBV15 and TRBJ1-2; no firm D call. CDR3 length: 15 amino acids. Trimming pared 0 bases from V and 6 bases from J, leaving 14 bases between. CDR1 and CDR2 (germline): LNHNV, YYDKDF (reference sequence). CDR3 coding DNA: TGTGCCACCAGCAGAGATAACAAACAGCTGAATGGCTACACCTTC. It specifies CATSRDNKQLNGYTF.

As for this clonotype: A read error is possible here, since a much larger clone lies one base away. The chain joins TRBV11-2 to TRBJ2-3, with 9 nucleotides matching TRBD1. The CDR3 is 15 residues long. Per the germline V gene, CDR1 is SGHAT and CDR2 is FQNNGV. The CDR3 region is CASSSNRGLSDAQYF. CDR3 coding DNA: TGTGCCAGCAGCTCGAACAGGGGGCTATCAGATGCGCAGTATTTT.

This clonotype came up many times. V and J are TRBV6-6 and TRBJ1-2; possible D gene TRBD1, 5 bases. Trimming removed 7 bases from V and 8 bases from J, with 20 bases in between. The CDR3 runs to 14 residues. Germline loops: CDR1 MNHNY, CDR2 SVGAGI (reference sequence). CDR3 residues: CASMVRESLLGYTF. As DNA, the CDR3 is TGTGCCAGCATGGTCAGGGAGTCACTCCTCGGCTACACCTTC.

This clonotype was recorded at least ten times. DNA of the CDR3: TGTGCCAGCAGCGGGTCTCTGACCAATGAGCAGTTCTTC. It encodes CASSGSLTNEQFF. The chain combines TRBV7-3 with TRBJ2-1, with no clear D. CDR1 SGHTA and CDR2 FQGTGA come from the germline V gene. The CDR3 has 13 residues. Trimming stripped 5 bases from V and 6 bases from J, with 11 bases between.

The rearrangement links TRBV6-1 to TRBJ1-2, with D hard to call. V was cut by 9 bases and J by 5 bases, with 13 bases left in between. There are 12 residues in the CDR3. Germline V gene lookup returns CDR1 MNHNS and CDR2 SASEGT. The CDR3 DNA reads as TGTGCCAGTAGTTGGGCAGGTTATGGCTACACCTTC. It is translated as CASSWAGYGYTF.

Many counts were recorded for this clonotype. This rearrangement joins TRBV7-3 to TRBJ1-2, with D maybe TRBD1 (5 bases). Germline V CDR1 and CDR2: SGHTA, FQGTGA. This CDR3 is 14 amino acids long. V lost 1 base and J 4 bases, leaving 10 bases between the germline ends. The CDR3 nucleotides are TGTGCCAGCAGCTTAAGCCCGGGGCCCTATGGCTACACCTTC. This sequence encodes CASSLSPGPYGYTF.

This clonotype came up a few times. A read error may explain this, as a much larger clone is one base away. The rearrangement joins TRBV5-1 to TRBJ2-5; tentative D call: TRBD2 (7 bases). The CDR3 loop spans 15 amino acids. Germline CDR1 SGHRS, CDR2 YFSETQ. V lost 0 bases to trimming and J lost 11 bases, with 20 bases between them. CDR3 DNA sequence: TGCGCCAGCAGCTTGGGAGGGGGGGCTGCCAATGAGCAGTACTTC. It is translated as CASSLGGGAANEQYF.